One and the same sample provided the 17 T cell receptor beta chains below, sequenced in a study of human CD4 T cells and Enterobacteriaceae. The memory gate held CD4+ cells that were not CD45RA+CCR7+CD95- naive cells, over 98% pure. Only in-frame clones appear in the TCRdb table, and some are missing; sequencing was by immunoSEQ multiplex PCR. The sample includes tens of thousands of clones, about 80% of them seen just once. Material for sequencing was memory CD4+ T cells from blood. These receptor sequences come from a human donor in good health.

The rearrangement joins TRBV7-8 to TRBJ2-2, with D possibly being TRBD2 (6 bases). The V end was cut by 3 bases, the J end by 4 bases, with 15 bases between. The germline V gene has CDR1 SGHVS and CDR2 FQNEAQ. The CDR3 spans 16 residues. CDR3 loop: CASSLGTGDLTGELFF. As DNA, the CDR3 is TGTGCCAGCAGCTTGGGGACGGGAGACCTCACCGGGGAGCTGTTTTTT.

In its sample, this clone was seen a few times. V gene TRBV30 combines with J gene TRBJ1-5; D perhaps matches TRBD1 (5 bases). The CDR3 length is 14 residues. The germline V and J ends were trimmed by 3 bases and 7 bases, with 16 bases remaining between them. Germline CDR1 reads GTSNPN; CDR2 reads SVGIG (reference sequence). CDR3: CAWSGGGAGQPQHF. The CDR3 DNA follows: TGTGCCTGGAGCGGTGGAGGGGCAGGCCAGCCCCAGCATTTT.

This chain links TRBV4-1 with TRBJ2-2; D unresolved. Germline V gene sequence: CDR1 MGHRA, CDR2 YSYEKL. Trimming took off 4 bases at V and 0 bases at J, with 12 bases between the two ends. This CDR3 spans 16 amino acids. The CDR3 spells CASSPLGRSNTGELFF. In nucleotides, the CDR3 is TGCGCCAGCAGCCCTTTGGGCAGGTCGAACACCGGGGAGCTGTTTTTT.

CDR3 loop: CASSAGQGPPNEQFF. The CDR3 DNA reads TGTGCCAGCAGTGCGGGACAGGGCCCACCCAATGAGCAGTTCTTC. V usage is TRBV6-1 and J usage is TRBJ2-1, with 9 bases lining up with TRBD1. The ends lost 4 bases at V and 6 bases at J; junction bases unmatched: 7. This CDR3 region has 15 residues. In germline, CDR1 is MNHNS, CDR2 SASEGT.

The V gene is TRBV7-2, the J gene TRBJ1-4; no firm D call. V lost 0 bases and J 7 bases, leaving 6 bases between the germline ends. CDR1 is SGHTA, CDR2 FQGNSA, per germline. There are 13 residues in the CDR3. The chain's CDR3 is CASSLAAFEKLFF. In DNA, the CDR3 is TGTGCCAGCAGCTTAGCTGCGTTTGAAAAACTGTTTTTT.

The CDR3 is CASSLTGQGFTEAFF. As DNA, the CDR3 is TGTGCCAGCAGCTTAACGGGACAGGGATTCACTGAAGCTTTCTTT. This chain uses TRBV7-3 with TRBJ1-1; 9 bases align to TRBD1. The CDR3 totals 15 residues. Trimming took 0 bases from V and 4 from J; bases not matched to a gene: 3. Germline V gives CDR1 SGHTA, CDR2 FQGTGA.

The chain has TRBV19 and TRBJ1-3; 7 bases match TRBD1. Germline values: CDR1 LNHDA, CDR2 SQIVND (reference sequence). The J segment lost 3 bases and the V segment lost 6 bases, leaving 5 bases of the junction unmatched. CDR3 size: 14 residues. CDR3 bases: TGTGCCAGTAGCCCGACAGGGAATGGAAACACCATATATTTT. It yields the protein CASSPTGNGNTIYF.

This CDR3 is CASSVDGHTGTNIQYF. The CDR3 nucleotides are TGTGCCAGCAGCGTAGACGGCCATACGGGGACAAACATTCAGTACTTC. The chain is built from TRBV9 and TRBJ2-4; possibly TRBD1 or TRBD2 for D (5 bases each). The CDR3 consists of 16 residues. V was shortened by 0 bases and J by 6 bases, with 16 bases between the two germline ends. The germline V gene encodes CDR1 SGDLS and CDR2 YYNGEE.

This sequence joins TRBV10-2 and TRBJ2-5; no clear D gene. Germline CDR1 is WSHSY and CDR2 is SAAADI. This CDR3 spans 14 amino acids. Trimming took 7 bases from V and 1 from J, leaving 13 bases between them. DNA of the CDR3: TGCGCCAGCACCCCGGCCAGCTCCCAAGAGACCCAGTACTTC. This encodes CASTPASSQETQYF.

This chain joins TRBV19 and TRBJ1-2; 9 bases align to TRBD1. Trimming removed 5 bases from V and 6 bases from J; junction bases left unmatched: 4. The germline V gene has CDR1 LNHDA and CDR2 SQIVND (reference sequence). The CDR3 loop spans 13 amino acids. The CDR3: CASSGGQGDGYTF. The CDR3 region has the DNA TGTGCCAGTAGTGGGGGACAGGGAGATGGCTACACCTTC.

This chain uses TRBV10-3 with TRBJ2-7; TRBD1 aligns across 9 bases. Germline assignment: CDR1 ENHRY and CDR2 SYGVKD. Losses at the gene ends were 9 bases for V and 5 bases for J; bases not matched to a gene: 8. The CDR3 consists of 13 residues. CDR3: CAMSRDRADEQYF. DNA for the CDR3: TGTGCCATGAGCCGGGACAGGGCGGACGAGCAGTACTTC.

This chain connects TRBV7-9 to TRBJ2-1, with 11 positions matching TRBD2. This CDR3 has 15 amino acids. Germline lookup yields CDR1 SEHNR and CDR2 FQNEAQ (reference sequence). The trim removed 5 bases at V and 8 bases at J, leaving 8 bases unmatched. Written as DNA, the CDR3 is TGTGCCAGCAGCGCTACTAGCGGGAGTCGAGATGAGCAGTTCTTC. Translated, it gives CASSATSGSRDEQFF.

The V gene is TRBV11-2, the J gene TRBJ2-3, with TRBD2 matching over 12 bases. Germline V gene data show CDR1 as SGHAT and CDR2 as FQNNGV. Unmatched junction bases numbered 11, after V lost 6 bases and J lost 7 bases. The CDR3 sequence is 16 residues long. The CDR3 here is CASSSPTSGSINTQYF. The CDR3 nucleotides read TGTGCCAGCAGTTCCCCGACTAGCGGGAGTATAAATACGCAGTATTTT.

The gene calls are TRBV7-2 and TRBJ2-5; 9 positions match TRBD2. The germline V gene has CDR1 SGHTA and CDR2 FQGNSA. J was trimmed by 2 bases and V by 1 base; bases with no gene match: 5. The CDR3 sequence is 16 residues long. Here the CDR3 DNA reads TGTGCCAGCAGCTTAGGGTTTAGCGGGAGTCAAGAGACCCAGTACTTC. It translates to CASSLGFSGSQETQYF. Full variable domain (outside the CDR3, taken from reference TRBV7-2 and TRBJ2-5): GAGVSQSPSNKVTEKGKDVELRCDPISGHTALYWYRQSLGQGLEFLIYFQGNSAPDKSGLPSDRFSAERTGGSVSTLTIQRTQQEDSAVYLCASSLGFSGSQETQYFGPGTRLLVL.

The CDR3 DNA reads TGTGCCAGCAGCCCCGAGATGAACACTGAAGCTTTCTTT. Amino acid sequence: CASSPEMNTEAFF. The chain has TRBV6-1 and TRBJ1-1; D unresolved. Germline V gene sequence: CDR1 MNHNS, CDR2 SASEGT. V lost 6 bases, J lost 0 bases, and 8 bases lay in between. This CDR3 spans 13 amino acids.

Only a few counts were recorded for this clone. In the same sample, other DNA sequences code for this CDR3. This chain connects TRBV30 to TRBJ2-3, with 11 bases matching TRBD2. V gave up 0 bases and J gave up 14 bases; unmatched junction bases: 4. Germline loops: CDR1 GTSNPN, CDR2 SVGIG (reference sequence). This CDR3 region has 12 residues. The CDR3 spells CAWSVLAGVRYF. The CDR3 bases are TGTGCCTGGAGTGTACTAGCGGGAGTTAGGTATTTT.

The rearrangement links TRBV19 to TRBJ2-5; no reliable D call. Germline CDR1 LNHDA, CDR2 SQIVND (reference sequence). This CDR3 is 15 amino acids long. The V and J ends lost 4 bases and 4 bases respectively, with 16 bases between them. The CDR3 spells CASSRKGLVGETQYF. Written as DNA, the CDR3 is TGTGCCAGTAGTAGAAAGGGCCTAGTTGGAGAGACCCAGTACTTC.